These T cell receptor beta chains were read from a single sample in a study of blood T cell repertoires in COVID-19. Clones were sequenced by immunoSEQ multiplex PCR, and TCRdb holds only the in-frame ones, with some missing. Counted here are approximately 210,000 clones, 80% to 90% occurring once; the ten biggest clones make up approximately 8.1%. Sequencing used PBMCs or T cells enriched from blood (not recorded which). The receptors were gathered from a woman aged 18-29 years who had recovered from COVID-19. CDR3s include the opening cysteine and the closing phenylalanine or tryptophan. D genes are given only for firm matches. Where a row states a size, it is once, few, many or the class of an expanded clone; other rows omit it.

NA	NA	TRBV12-3/TRBV12-4	TRBJ1-6	CASRDIYNSPLHF	TGTGCCAGCCGGGACATCTATAATTCACCCCTCCACTTT
TRBD1	NA	TRBV2	TRBJ2-1	CASKPARGLFYNEQFF	TGTGCCAGCAAGCCAGCGAGGGGGCTCTTCTACAATGAGCAGTTCTTC
NA	NA	TRBV28	TRBJ2-7	CASSSFSYEQYF	TGTGCCAGCAGTTCCTTCTCCTACGAGCAGTACTTC
NA	once	TRBV19	TRBJ2-2	CASSWSLGGTGELFF	TGTGCCAGTAGTTGGTCTTTAGGGGGAACCGGGGAGCTGTTTTTT
TRBD1	NA	TRBV28	TRBJ1-1	CASSSPGTDMNTEAFF	TGTGCCAGCAGTTCCCCCGGGACAGACATGAACACTGAAGCTTTCTTT
NA	NA	TRBV7-7	TRBJ1-6	CASSFSGRNNSPLHF	TGTGCCAGCAGCTTCTCGGGTCGGAATAATTCACCCCTCCACTTT
NA	few	TRBV28	TRBJ2-7	CASSLSPGLGAFSYEQYF	TGTGCCAGCAGTTTATCCCCTGGCCTTGGGGCGTTCTCCTACGAGCAGTACTTC
TRBD2	NA	TRBV24-1	TRBJ2-1	CATSSGRGEQFF	TGTGCCACCAGTTCTGGGAGGGGTGAGCAGTTCTTC
TRBD2	NA	TRBV7-2	TRBJ2-3	CASRGGHEFADTQYF	TGTGCCAGCCGGGGGGGCCACGAATTTGCAGATACGCAGTATTTT
TRBD1	NA	TRBV6-5	TRBJ1-2	CASSSDQGAAYGYTF	TGTGCCAGCAGTTCCGACCAGGGGGCCGCTTATGGCTACACCTTC
TRBD1	NA	TRBV10-3	TRBJ2-2	CAISGTGGTGTGELFF	TGTGCCATCAGTGGGACAGGGGGTACGGGCACCGGGGAGCTGTTTTTT
NA	once	TRBV13	TRBJ1-2	CASSPWGGEYGYTF	TGTGCCAGCAGCCCATGGGGGGGGGAGTATGGCTACACCTTC
TRBD2	NA	TRBV7-9	TRBJ2-1	CASSLSGTSDQQFF	TGTGCCAGCAGCTTGTCTGGGACTAGCGATCAGCAGTTCTTC
NA	NA	TRBV11-1	TRBJ1-1	CASGAGALNTEAFF	TGTGCCAGTGGGGCAGGAGCCCTGAACACTGAAGCTTTCTTT
TRBD1	NA	TRBV9	TRBJ1-1	CASSVGGGVNTEAFF	TGTGCCAGCAGCGTCGGAGGGGGCGTGAACACTGAAGCTTTCTTT
TRBD1	NA	TRBV24-1	TRBJ1-5	CATGHSGTGSQPQHF	TGTGCCACCGGCCATTCCGGGACAGGGAGTCAGCCCCAGCATTTT
NA	NA	TRBV4-1	TRBJ1-2	CASSQPQLGGGYGYTF	TGCGCCAGCAGCCAGCCCCAGTTGGGGGGGGGCTATGGCTACACCTTC
NA	NA	TRBV2	TRBJ1-1	CASSEAAFGQMNTEAFF	TGTGCCAGCAGTGAAGCGGCCTTTGGACAGATGAACACTGAAGCTTTCTTT
NA	NA	TRBV9	TRBJ1-4	CASSPLESYNEKLFF	TGTGCCAGCAGCCCCCTGGAGAGCTATAATGAAAAACTGTTTTTT
NA	NA	TRBV4-2	TRBJ1-2	CASSQEWRGTYYGYTF	TGTGCCAGCAGCCAGGAGTGGAGGGGTACTTATTATGGCTACACCTTC
TRBD1	NA	TRBV29-1	TRBJ1-1	CSVTGGTEAFF	TGCAGCGTGACAGGGGGCACTGAAGCTTTCTTT
NA	NA	TRBV5-5	TRBJ1-3	CASSLTSGGSGNTIYF	TGTGCCAGCAGCTTGACCTCCGGGGGGTCGGGAAACACCATATATTTT
NA	NA	TRBV4-1	TRBJ2-7	CASSQVPFTAYEQYF	TGCGCCAGCAGCCAGGTGCCGTTCACAGCCTACGAGCAGTACTTC